A single sample is the source of the 29 T cell receptor beta chains below, sequenced in a study of T cells in Graves' hyperthyroidism and ophthalmopathy. It was RNA transcripts that yielded the amplified TCR beta CDR3 regions. The primer set for the first-round RT-PCR of the TCR CDR3 was HTBI. TCRdb fed the multiplex PCR reads into MiXCR, producing one record per CDR3 protein. This sample carries roughly 720,000 distinct CDR3 sequences, roughly a sixth of them seen once, and the ten largest clones take about 14%. The sequenced sample consisted of blood. The receptors here all came from a man in his fifties or sixties with Graves' hyperthyroidism.

This clonotype was recorded many times. The J gene is TRBJ2-7, the V gene TRBV12-3 or TRBV12-4; unclear D gene. Trimming took 5 bases from V and 4 from J, leaving 18 bases between them. The CDR3 length is 15 residues. In DNA, the CDR3 is TGTGCCAGCAGTCCGAATAGTGCAGGTACATACGAGCAGTACTTC. Its protein product is CASSPNSAGTYEQYF.

J is TRBJ2-1 and V is TRBV7-9; TRBD2 agrees at 9 bases. The germline CDR1 and CDR2 sequences are SEHNR and FQNEAQ (reference sequence). CDR3 length: 17 amino acids. V lost 1 base and J lost 7; bases outside the gene matches: 11. The CDR3 DNA is TGTGCCAGCAGCTTAGGGCCTAGCGGGATTGAGGGGAATGAGCAGTTCTTC. Its translation is CASSLGPSGIEGNEQFF.

This clonotype was seen only a few times. The chain is built from TRBV4-2 and TRBJ1-1; no clear D. The CDR3 sequence is 15 residues long. From germline, CDR1 is LGHNA and CDR2 YNFKEQ. With 0 bases removed from V and 5 bases from J, the gap between germline ends came to 13 bases. CDR3 amino acids: CASSQDQGAGTEAFF. The CDR3 bases are TGTGCCAGCAGCCAAGATCAAGGCGCGGGGACTGAAGCTTTCTTT.

In this sample, this clonotype turned up a few times. The chain couples TRBV20-1 to TRBJ2-1; D unclear. The V end was cut by 3 bases, the J end by 3 bases, with 9 bases between. CDR1 is DFQATT and CDR2 is SNEGSKA in the germline V gene (reference sequence). The CDR3 has 13 residues. The CDR3 coding sequence is TGCAGTGCTAGGCCACCTTACTACAATGAGCAGTTCTTC. Amino acids: CSARPPYYNEQFF.

This clonotype was observed a few times. The V call is TRBV20-1, the J call TRBJ2-3, with no clear D. The CDR3 extends over 15 amino acids. The germline V gene has CDR1 DFQATT and CDR2 SNEGSKA (reference sequence). Trimming shortened V by 6 bases and J by 0 bases, and 16 bases separated the two germline ends. CDR3 nucleotides: TGCAGTGCCCCCGCGACTCAGACTAGCACAGATACGCAGTATTTT. Its protein is CSAPATQTSTDTQYF.

V and J are TRBV28 and TRBJ1-5; 10 bases agree with TRBD1. V lost 6 bases and J lost 0; bases outside the gene matches: 17. This CDR3 region has 20 residues. Germline lookup yields CDR1 MDHEN and CDR2 SYDVKM. CDR3 amino acids: CASRRTGGRDKYRSNQPQHF. In DNA, the CDR3 is TGTGCCAGCAGACGGACAGGGGGACGGGACAAATATCGTAGCAATCAGCCCCAGCATTTT. The entire variable domain, with the rest obtained from reference TRBV28 and TRBJ1-5, is as follows: DVKVTQSSRYLVKRTGEKVFLECVQDMDHENMFWYRQDPGLGLRLIYFSYDVKMKEKGDIPEGYSVSREKKERFSLILESASTNQTSMYLCASRRTGGRDKYRSNQPQHFGDGTRLSIL.

This clonotype showed up many times. The chain carries TRBV30 and TRBJ2-7, with D possibly being TRBD1 (6 bases). CDR1 and CDR2 (germline): GTSNPN, SVGIG (reference sequence). V was cut by 4 bases and J by 2 bases, with 12 bases left in between. This CDR3 has 13 residues. The CDR3 DNA sequence: TGTGCCTGGACGGCCAGGGGACCCTACGAGCAGTACTTC. It translates to CAWTARGPYEQYF.

This clonotype was seen repeatedly, ten times or more. The chain is built from TRBV6-2 or TRBV6-3 and TRBJ2-1, with D possibly being TRBD1 (6 bases). Per germline, CDR1 MNHEY and CDR2 SVGEGT. This CDR3 comprises 13 residues. V shed 7 bases and J shed 3 bases, with 10 bases lying between them. Here the CDR3 DNA reads TGTGCCAGCAACAGGGACGACTACAATGAGCAGTTCTTC. Its protein product is CASNRDDYNEQFF.

This clonotype occurred many times. CDR3 amino acids: CASRQPEEGTEAFF. CDR3 DNA: TGTGCCAGCAGACAGCCTGAGGAAGGCACTGAAGCTTTCTTT. The rearrangement links TRBV5-4 to TRBJ1-1; D remains ambiguous. This CDR3 contains 14 residues. Deletions cut 5 bases from V and 4 bases from J, with 15 bases between. CDR1 is SGHNT and CDR2 is YYREEE in the germline V gene (reference sequence).

The chain employs TRBV30 and TRBJ2-7; D remains ambiguous. V lost 2 bases to trimming and J lost 0 bases, with 11 bases between them. The CDR3 is 14 amino acids. Germline loops: CDR1 GTSNPN, CDR2 SVGIG (reference sequence). The CDR3 region has the DNA TGTGCCTGGAGTACAGCGCCCAGCTCCTACGAGCAGTACTTC. This sequence encodes CAWSTAPSSYEQYF.

This clonotype has just a few counts. A junction boundary mismatches the germline segment, possibly from a read error. The V and J genes are TRBV7-2 and TRBJ1-1; TRBD1 agrees at 9 bases. Germline values: CDR1 SGHTA, CDR2 FQGNSA. CDR3 size: 15 residues. The CDR3 region has the DNA TGTGCCAGCAGTCTTACCCACACAGGGGGCACTGAAGCTCTCTTT. Its translation is CASSLTHTGGTEALF.

This clonotype was counted ten times or more. The V gene is TRBV14, the J gene TRBJ2-7; D may match TRBD1 or TRBD2 (5 bases each). The CDR3 loop spans 13 amino acids. Trimming took off 4 bases at V and 7 bases at J, with 14 bases between the two ends. CDR1 is SGHDN, CDR2 FVKESK, per germline. CDR3: CASSLGTTQEQYF. The CDR3 nucleotides read TGTGCCAGCAGCCTTGGGACGACGCAGGAGCAGTACTTC.

This chain joins TRBV5-1 and TRBJ2-4; TRBD1 agrees at 8 bases. Germline V gene sequence: CDR1 SGHRS, CDR2 YFSETQ. The V and J ends lost 4 bases and 8 bases, in that order; junction bases with no gene match: 8. The length of the CDR3 is 14 residues. Written as DNA, the CDR3 is TGCGCCAGCAGCGAGACAGGGGAGGTCCACATTCAGTACTTC. This translates into CASSETGEVHIQYF.

The chain combines TRBV24-1 with TRBJ2-2; D not resolved. Trimming took 3 bases from V and 1 from J, leaving 8 bases between them. Germline V gene sequence: CDR1 KGHDR, CDR2 SFDVKD. This CDR3 comprises 15 residues. The CDR3 region is CATSDTRLNTGELFF. Written as DNA, the CDR3 is TGTGCCACCAGTGATACGCGGTTGAACACCGGGGAGCTGTTTTTT.

This clonotype was recorded at least ten times. The CDR3 is CASSPSRNEQYF. CDR3 sequence (DNA): TGCGCCAGCAGCCCATCCCGGAATGAGCAGTACTTC. The chain links TRBV4-1 to TRBJ2-7; no firm D call. The CDR3 sequence is 12 residues long. The ends were cut back, 4 bases at V and 7 bases at J, with 11 bases in the middle. Germline CDR1 reads MGHRA; CDR2 reads YSYEKL.

This rearrangement joins TRBV9 to TRBJ2-1; 8 bases line up with TRBD2. V was clipped by 4 bases and J by 4 bases; unmatched bases: 13. Per the germline V gene, CDR1 is SGDLS and CDR2 is YYNGEE. The CDR3 contains 17 residues. The CDR3 DNA is TGTGCCAGCAGCCCGAGAAGGATTACTAGCGGATACAATGAGCAGTTCTTC. It yields the protein CASSPRRITSGYNEQFF.

This clonotype was seen at least ten times. The chain uses TRBV2 and TRBJ1-5; D uncertain. V lost 6 bases, J lost 0 bases, and 6 bases lay in between. The germline V gene has CDR1 SNHLY and CDR2 FYNNEI. CDR3 size: 13 residues. The chain's CDR3 is CASRFNSNQPQHF. CDR3 nucleotides: TGTGCCAGCAGGTTTAATAGCAATCAGCCCCAGCATTTT. Using reference TRBV2 and TRBJ1-5 for the parts outside the CDR3, the full variable domain is EPEVTQTPSHQVTQMGQEVILRCVPISNHLYFYWYRQILGQKVEFLVSFYNNEISEKSEIFDDQFSVERPDGSNFTLKIRSTKLEDSAMYFCASRFNSNQPQHFGDGTRLSIL.

Remarks on this clonotype: One end of the junction fails to match germline, which may point to a read error. The chain combines TRBV6-9 with TRBJ1-1; no clear D. The V gene's germline CDR1 is MNHGY and CDR2 SVAAGI. The CDR3 totals 15 residues. CDR3 bases: TGTGCCAGCAGTGATTCAATACAGCTACGTACTGAAGCTTTCTTT. It codes for CASSDSIQLRTEAFF.

This clonotype was observed at least ten times. V gene TRBV7-2 combines with J gene TRBJ2-7; D call uncertain. The CDR3 is 13 amino acids. Germline V gene data show CDR1 as SGHTA and CDR2 as FQGNSA. Trimming removed 5 bases from V and 2 bases from J, with 10 bases in between. Here the CDR3 reads CASSLSNAYEQYF. DNA of the CDR3: TGTGCCAGCAGCCTTTCCAACGCCTACGAGCAGTACTTC.

Remarks on this clonotype: This may arise from a read error, as a much more abundant clone is one base away. The rearrangement joins TRBV6-1 to TRBJ2-7; no reliable D call. The V and J ends lost 7 bases and 0 bases respectively, with 16 bases between them. Per germline, CDR1 MNHNS and CDR2 SASEGT. The CDR3 contains 15 residues. For the CDR3, the DNA is TGTGCCAGCACCAATGGCGAGCCAAGCTCCTACGAGCAGTACTTC. Protein product: CASTNGEPSSYEQYF.

This clonotype was counted many times. This chain's CDR3 is CASSLSPNTEAFF. Here the CDR3 DNA reads TGTGCCAGCAGTTTGTCGCCGAACACTGAAGCTTTCTTT. The chain links TRBV27 to TRBJ1-1, with D unresolved. Germline CDR1 MNHEY, CDR2 SMNVEV (reference sequence). V was pared by 3 bases and J by 1 base, with 6 bases between. There are 13 residues in the CDR3.

This clonotype was seen repeatedly, ten times or more. V usage is TRBV28 and J usage is TRBJ2-7; the match to TRBD2 covers 11 bases. The CDR3 covers 14 residues. The germline CDR1 and CDR2 sequences are MDHEN and SYDVKM. After removal of 2 bases from V and 6 bases from J, the junction contained 3 bases not matched to a gene. CDR3 sequence reads: CASSLHLAGGEQYF. In DNA form, the CDR3 reads TGTGCCAGCAGTTTACATCTAGCGGGAGGCGAGCAGTACTTC.

This chain connects TRBV30 to TRBJ2-1, with TRBD2 identical over 8 bases. J lost 8 bases, V lost 2 bases, and 2 bases had no gene match. The germline V gene encodes CDR1 GTSNPN and CDR2 SVGIG (reference sequence). The CDR3 totals 12 residues. CDR3 bases: TGTGCCTGGAGTCGGGGGGGCTATGAGCAGTTCTTC. Translated: CAWSRGGYEQFF.

This clonotype was picked up many times. The V gene is TRBV20-1, the J gene TRBJ2-1; D is possibly TRBD2 (6 bases). This CDR3 is 14 amino acids long. Germline CDR1 reads DFQATT; CDR2 reads SNEGSKA (reference sequence). V dropped 5 bases and J dropped 0 bases, with 11 bases sitting between them. The CDR3 coding sequence is TGCAGTGCTTTACGGGAGAGCTCCTACAATGAGCAGTTCTTC. It specifies CSALRESSYNEQFF.

This clonotype turned up a few times. V gene TRBV6-5 combines with J gene TRBJ2-1; the match to TRBD2 covers 13 bases. The junction had 6 bases not matched to a gene; V was cut back by 2 bases and J by 8 bases. CDR3 length: 16 residues. Per the germline V gene, CDR1 is MNHEY and CDR2 is SVGAGI. The CDR3 protein is CASSYLLAGGPDEQFF. CDR3 DNA: TGTGCCAGCAGTTACCTACTAGCGGGAGGGCCTGATGAGCAGTTCTTC.

The rearrangement uses TRBV19 and TRBJ2-7; tentative D call: TRBD1 (7 bases). The germline V gene has CDR1 LNHDA and CDR2 SQIVND (reference sequence). This CDR3 is 15 amino acids long. Deletions cut 5 bases from V and 3 bases from J, with 17 bases between. The DNA of the CDR3 is TGTGCCAGTAGTGCGACAGTTCAGGGGGGCTACGAGCAGTACTTC. Translation gives CASSATVQGGYEQYF.

This clonotype has at least ten counts. The chain couples TRBV29-1 to TRBJ2-1, with D possibly being TRBD1 (6 bases). This CDR3 is 13 amino acids long. The V gene's germline CDR1 is SQVTM and CDR2 ANQGSEA. The V end lost 7 bases, the J end lost 2 bases, and 12 bases lay between the germline ends. The CDR3 spells CSGGRGTYNEQFF. The CDR3 DNA follows: TGCAGCGGGGGCAGGGGTACCTACAATGAGCAGTTCTTC.

The V gene is TRBV7-9, the J gene TRBJ2-7; the match to TRBD1 covers 7 bases. This CDR3 spans 13 amino acids. Germline CDR1 reads SEHNR; CDR2 reads FQNEAQ (reference sequence). Trimming at V came to 5 bases and at J to 2 bases, leaving 3 bases not matched to a gene. The CDR3 protein is CASSRTGPYEQYF. The CDR3 DNA reads TGTGCCAGCAGCCGGACAGGTCCCTACGAGCAGTACTTC.

The gene calls are TRBV9 and TRBJ2-2; no clear D. This CDR3 contains 13 residues. The germline gives CDR1 SGDLS, CDR2 YYNGEE. Deletions cut 3 bases from V and 6 bases from J, with 9 bases between. The CDR3 sequence: CASSDGLAGELFF. The CDR3 DNA follows: TGTGCCAGCAGCGACGGTCTCGCCGGGGAGCTGTTTTTT.